These 8 T cell receptor beta chains came from one sample sequenced in a study of blood T cell repertoires in COVID-19. The protocol was immunoSEQ multiplex PCR, while the TCRdb copy is restricted to in-frame clones and leaves out a portion. The table records 300,000 to 400,000 clones, around nine tenths of them present only once. Material: peripheral blood. The receptor set was obtained from a woman aged 18-29 years who had recovered from COVID-19.

The chain's CDR3 is CASSVTRGRGALGTEAFF. CDR3 sequence (DNA): TGTGCCAGTAGTGTCACGAGGGGGAGGGGTGCCCTCGGCACTGAAGCTTTCTTT. The chain is built from TRBV19 and TRBJ1-1; possible D gene TRBD1, 6 bases. Per germline, CDR1 LNHDA and CDR2 SQIVND (reference sequence). Between the trimmed V and J ends, which lost 5 bases and 4 bases, there was a span of 26 bases. The CDR3 consists of 18 residues.

The rearrangement joins TRBV11-3 to TRBJ2-3, with D uncertain. Germline assignment: CDR1 SGHNT and CDR2 YENEEA. The CDR3 has 15 residues. Deletions cut 7 bases from V and 2 bases from J, with 16 bases between. The CDR3 region has the DNA TGTGCCAGCACCTCCGGAGAGGCCACCACAGATACGCAGTATTTT. This codes for CASTSGEATTDTQYF.

The J gene is TRBJ2-7, the V gene TRBV5-1; TRBD2 matches at 7 bases. Germline values: CDR1 SGHRS, CDR2 YFSETQ. The CDR3 totals 14 residues. V lost 0 bases to trimming and J lost 3 bases; unmatched junction nucleotides: 3. The CDR3 sequence is CASSLVAGNYEQYV. Here the CDR3 DNA reads TGCGCCAGCAGCTTGGTAGCGGGCAACTACGAGCAGTACGTC.

The chain recombines TRBV6-4 with TRBJ2-3, with 11 bases matching TRBD2. J gave up 3 bases and V 6 bases, and 5 bases lay outside the gene matches. Looked up from germline, CDR1 is MRHNA and CDR2 is SNTAGT. This CDR3 has 15 residues. As DNA, the CDR3 is TGTGCCAGCAGGACGGGACTAGCGGTAACAGATACGCAGTATTTT. Protein: CASRTGLAVTDTQYF.

J is TRBJ1-6 and V is TRBV7-2; TRBD1 agrees at 9 bases. Germline V gene data show CDR1 as SGHTA and CDR2 as FQGNSA. The CDR3 runs 16 residues. With 5 bases clipped from V and 3 bases from J, the junction kept 5 bases outside the gene matches. The CDR3: CASSTGGTDYNSPLHF. CDR3 in DNA: TGTGCCAGCAGCACAGGGGGCACTGACTATAATTCACCCCTCCACTTT.

The rearrangement joins TRBV6-6 to TRBJ1-2; D not certain. Germline assignment: CDR1 MNHNY and CDR2 SVGAGI (reference sequence). There are 14 residues in the CDR3. The V gene lost 7 bases and the J gene lost 6 bases, with 18 bases spanning the gap. The CDR3 spells CASTYLLWQDGYTF. The CDR3 DNA reads as TGTGCCAGCACCTACCTATTGTGGCAGGATGGCTACACCTTC.

The V and J genes are TRBV6-5 and TRBJ1-5; 7 nucleotides agree with TRBD1. CDR1 and CDR2 (germline): MNHEY, SVGAGI. Trimming removed 6 bases from V and 2 bases from J; junction bases left unmatched: 7. CDR3 length equals 15 residues. The CDR3 protein is CASSPTGQGNQPQHF. CDR3 DNA: TGTGCCAGCAGCCCGACCGGACAGGGCAATCAGCCCCAGCATTTT.

This chain uses TRBV11-2 with TRBJ2-7; TRBD2 matches 12 bases. CDR1 and CDR2 (germline): SGHAT, FQNNGV. V shed 5 bases, J shed 4 bases, and the junction held 3 bases outside the gene matches. CDR3 length: 14 residues. The CDR3 spells CASSGTSGSYEQYV. The CDR3 coding sequence is TGTGCCAGCAGCGGGACTAGCGGGTCTTACGAGCAGTACGTC.